The present T cell receptor beta chain was sequenced within a study of shared clonotypes between healthy human individuals (dated by TCRdb to about 2020). Notes on the research overall: The cohort included a few men and a couple of women between 18 and 49 years of age. Per donor, three plates each were used for CD4 naive and CD4 memory, two for CD8 naive, and one for CD8 memory. Blood TCR repertoires of a handful of healthy adults were deeply sequenced to estimate repertoire size and the extent of clonotype sharing between individuals. To increase sequencing depth and limit assay-specific biases, TCR repertoire library preparation and sequencing were carried out by different laboratories using diverse techniques. Leukapheresis yielded between about 0.94 and 8.9 billion PBMCs per donor.

Its CDR3 holds 14 amino acids, cysteine through phenylalanine. Just the 42-base CDR3 DNA is kept, in frame starting at base 1. Study-level results and caveats: Compared with non-shared clonotypes, the clonotypes found in all four sorted-subset donors had higher generation probabilities. Incomplete sequencing was indicated by rarefaction of sorted-subset datasets, despite the large sequencing depth. Sampling was limited to blood, and TCR repertoires in tissue likely differ from TCR repertoires in blood. Across a few donors, 4.5% to 6.5% of naive CD4, roughly 3.4% of naive CD8, approximately 2.5% of memory CD4, and under 0.45% of memory CD8 clonotypes were shared. Based on pairwise subsampling, the degree of clonotype sharing among donors was expected to be affected by sequencing depth. Naive subsets generally had larger estimated clonotype richness than memory subsets did. The small number of donors limited the genetic and exposure-history diversity represented.

Turning to this clone: It lacks a known antigen. Base-call qualities are not available, and no considerably larger clone is one nucleotide away.

TCR CDR3 regions were amplified from genomic DNA by multiplex PCR using the deep immunoSEQ assay. Extracted genomic DNA from each cell subset was spread evenly across all wells of several immunoSEQ 96-well plates, with each plate serving as a replicate. For sorted subsets, around 200 ng genomic DNA, equal to 30,000 or so T cell genomes, was loaded into each replicate PCR. Purified libraries were quantified with a Qubit 3.0 fluorometer, sized on a Bioanalyzer 2100, and re-quantified with the KAPA Library Quantification kit. Every immunoSEQ 96-well plate was sequenced on a separate single-read 150-cycle Illumina NextSeq 550 flow cell. The authors' analysis ran thus. Because only junctional sequences without quality scores were contained in the immunoSEQ output, filtering matching that applied to full-length reads could not be performed. To assign V/J genes and CDR3, sequences were annotated using PyIR, a Python wrapper for IgBLAST v1.9, with IMGT germline references. Any read was removed if the V/J assignment was weak (E-value above 1e-6), the CDR3 was missing, or the read contained stop codons, out-of-frame junctions, or ambiguous translated residues. A V3J clonotype was defined by an identical inferred V gene, J gene, and CDR3 amino acid sequence. The percentage overlap between two repertoires was calculated by dividing the number of shared unique clonotypes by the size of the smaller repertoire. Three approaches were used to assess repertoire richness: RTK rarefaction, the Chao1 estimator, and Recon v2.1 estimates of unobserved clonotypes. For all TCRbeta clonotypes obtained by the gDNA method from a few donors, generation probabilities were computed with OLGA. The clones in this table, taken by TCRdb from immuneACCESS, are in-frame only. Not every clone is retained; where verified, under half of the shortfall comes from an unresolved V gene, and the cause of the rest is unknown. The V and J calls and clone size are taken from that table; D and trimming were inferred from the DNA. Within this sample are a few million clones, with 85% to 95% of them counted one time only. Clones ranked in the top ten supply approximately 0.4% of the sample.

The donors were healthy, HIV-negative adults who had no recently reported acute infections or vaccinations. Only Caucasian adults living in Nashville, Tennessee, USA were represented among the donors. CD4+ T cells were enriched by magnetic negative selection, after which naive cells were positively selected on CD45RA and the negative fraction was taken as the memory subset. Blood was obtained by leukapheresis, after which PBMCs were separated by Ficoll-Histopaque density gradient centrifugation and cryopreserved in liquid nitrogen vapor phase. Purity and quantity of every magnetically sorted T cell population were checked by analytical flow cytometry. Genomic DNA was isolated from every sorted fraction and measured by UV absorbance on a Nanodrop 2000c.

Sequences were obtained from naive CD4+ T cells from PBMCs. This specimen's cell subset or site label, per the study, means: CD45RA+ positively selected. The V gene is TRBV21-1 and the J gene is TRBJ2-3; the table calls TRBD2, which could not be checked here. TRBV21-1 is shown as a pseudogene. The sequence derives from a man between 18 and 29 years old in good health. Some clones in this sample may be carry-over from other donors' samples. The CDR3 loop reads CASSKKESTDTQYF. The nucleotide sequence is given as TGTGCCAGCAGCAAAAAGGAGAGCACAGATACGCAGTATTTT.